This entry lists 23 T cell receptor beta chains sequenced from one sample in a study of blood T cell repertoires in COVID-19. Clones were sequenced by immunoSEQ multiplex PCR, and TCRdb holds only the in-frame ones, with some missing. This table holds under 150,000 clones, around 88% found once. Sample: peripheral blood. The receptor set was obtained from a man aged 80 or over with active or convalescent COVID-19.

This chain links TRBV19 with TRBJ2-1; TRBD2 matches 15 bases. The CDR3 is made up of 16 amino acids. The germline V gene encodes CDR1 LNHDA and CDR2 SQIVND (reference sequence). The junction had 7 bases not matched to a gene; V was cut back by 5 bases and J by 8 bases. The chain's CDR3 is CASSPRTSGGADEQFF. The CDR3 region has the DNA TGTGCCAGTAGTCCCCGGACTAGCGGGGGGGCGGATGAGCAGTTCTTC.

This clone was detected a few times. DNA for the CDR3: TGCGCCAGCAGTCAACAACGGACAGGGGAGCACACCGGGGAGCTGTTTTTT. Protein: CASSQQRTGEHTGELFF. The V gene is TRBV23-1, the J gene TRBJ2-2; 9 nucleotides align to TRBD1. TRBV23-1 is placed among ORFs of uncertain function. The ends lost 2 bases at V and 3 bases at J; junction bases unmatched: 7. The CDR3 totals 17 residues.

The genes are TRBV7-9 and TRBJ2-3; D might be TRBD2 (5 bases). V dropped 5 bases and J dropped 3 bases, with 18 bases sitting between them. The CDR3 length is 16 residues. Germline V gives CDR1 SEHNR, CDR2 FQNEAQ (reference sequence). In DNA form, the CDR3 reads TGTGCCAGCAGCATTAGATGGGGAGAGCAAACAGATACGCAGTATTTT. Its translation: CASSIRWGEQTDTQYF.

The V call is TRBV5-1, the J call TRBJ2-2; possible D gene TRBD1, 5 bases. Per the germline V gene, CDR1 is SGHRS and CDR2 is YFSETQ. V dropped 0 bases and J dropped 3 bases, with 9 bases sitting between them. The CDR3 runs to 15 residues. The CDR3: CASSLEGRDTGELFF. For the CDR3, the DNA is TGCGCCAGCAGCTTGGAGGGGCGAGACACCGGGGAGCTGTTTTTT.

This clone has a handful of counts. The chain uses TRBV18 and TRBJ1-3; a possible D gene is TRBD1 (5 bases). This CDR3 region has 15 residues. Germline V gene lookup returns CDR1 KGHSH and CDR2 LQKENI. V was cut by 3 bases and J by 0 bases, with 9 bases left in between. CDR3 sequence (DNA): TGTGCCAGCTCACCCGGACAAAGCTCTGGAAACACCATATATTTT. Residues: CASSPGQSSGNTIYF. The full variable domain, its missing parts supplied by reference TRBV18 and TRBJ1-3, is NAGVMQNPRHLVRRRGQEARLRCSPMKGHSHVYWYRQLPEEGLKFMVYLQKENIIDESGMPKERFSAEFPKEGPSILRIQQVVRGDSAAYFCASSPGQSSGNTIYFGEGSWLTVV.

This chain links TRBV27 with TRBJ1-1; TRBD1 aligns across 8 bases. Unmatched junction bases numbered 17, after V lost 7 bases and J lost 4 bases. From germline, CDR1 is MNHEY and CDR2 SMNVEV (reference sequence). CDR3 length: 17 residues. CDR3 amino acids: CASTRFGGRQGTTEAFF. DNA for the CDR3: TGTGCCAGCACCCGGTTTGGCGGGAGACAGGGGACCACTGAAGCTTTCTTT.

V usage is TRBV5-5 and J usage is TRBJ1-4, with D unresolved. The germline V and J ends were trimmed by 4 bases and 4 bases, with 11 bases remaining between them. Per germline, CDR1 SGHKS and CDR2 YYEKEE (reference sequence). This CDR3 has 14 residues. The CDR3 is CASSETGINEKLFF. CDR3 DNA: TGTGCCAGCAGCGAGACGGGGATTAATGAAAAACTGTTTTTT.

The V call is TRBV6-5, the J call TRBJ2-7; D remains ambiguous. Germline-derived CDR1 and CDR2 are MNHEY and SVGAGI. CDR3 length: 14 amino acids. Trimming cost V 8 bases and J 1 base, with 15 bases left between them. The CDR3: CASVRVPESYEQYF. The CDR3 DNA follows: TGTGCCAGCGTCCGAGTACCTGAATCCTACGAGCAGTACTTC.

The chain has TRBV18 and TRBJ1-6; unclear D gene. Trimming left V 4 bases short and J 5 bases short, with 6 bases between. The germline CDR1 and CDR2 sequences are KGHSH and LQKENI. The CDR3 loop spans 13 amino acids. CDR3 sequence reads: CASSRQDNSPLHF. In DNA form, the CDR3 reads TGTGCCAGCTCACGGCAGGATAATTCACCCCTCCACTTT.

The CDR3 is CASSEAPGGSYNSPLHF. For the CDR3, the DNA is TGTGCCAGCAGTGAAGCCCCCGGGGGCTCCTATAATTCACCCCTCCACTTT. The chain combines TRBV6-1 with TRBJ1-6, with D tentatively TRBD1 (5 bases). The CDR3 is 17 amino acids. V lost 0 bases and J 0 bases, leaving 9 bases between the germline ends. Germline loops: CDR1 MNHNS, CDR2 SASEGT.

The sample holds one count of this clone. The V gene is TRBV19, the J gene TRBJ1-2; D is perhaps TRBD1 (5 bases). CDR3 size: 13 residues. CDR1 is LNHDA, CDR2 SQIVND, per germline (reference sequence). The V and J ends lost 3 bases and 5 bases respectively, with 10 bases between them. CDR3 in amino acids: CASSIKRGYGYTF. Written as DNA, the CDR3 is TGTGCCAGTAGTATTAAAAGGGGATATGGCTACACCTTC. Variable domain in full (rest from reference TRBV19 and TRBJ1-2): DGGITQSPKYLFRKEGQNVTLSCEQNLNHDAMYWYRQDPGQGLRLIYYSQIVNDFQKGDIAEGYSVSREKKESFPLTVTSAQKNPTAFYLCASSIKRGYGYTFGSGTRLTVV.

The chain joins TRBV29-1 to TRBJ1-4; D might be TRBD1 (5 bases). With 4 bases removed from V and 6 bases from J, the gap between germline ends came to 12 bases. The germline V gene encodes CDR1 SQVTM and CDR2 ANQGSEA. This CDR3 has 13 amino acids. This chain's CDR3 is CSVAETDYEKLFF. CDR3 DNA: TGCAGCGTTGCTGAGACAGACTATGAAAAACTGTTTTTT.

Turning to this clone: Within the sample, other DNA sequences also encode this same CDR3. This chain uses TRBV12-3 or TRBV12-4 with TRBJ1-2; possible D gene TRBD1, 6 bases. CDR3 size: 13 residues. The V end lost 5 bases, the J end lost 2 bases, and 9 bases lay between the germline ends. CDR3 coding DNA: TGTGCCAGCAGTCTGGACAGAAACTATGGCTACACCTTC. Amino acid sequence: CASSLDRNYGYTF.

This clone was observed a handful of times. The genes are TRBV5-1 and TRBJ1-2; D gene ambiguous. Per the germline V gene, CDR1 is SGHRS and CDR2 is YFSETQ. Trimming removed 2 bases from V and 2 bases from J, with 10 bases in between. The CDR3 consists of 14 residues. CDR3 protein: CASSFWPLNYGYTF. The CDR3 DNA sequence: TGCGCCAGCAGCTTCTGGCCCTTGAACTATGGCTACACCTTC.

The V gene is TRBV2, the J gene TRBJ2-7; 10 nucleotides line up with TRBD2. Germline V gives CDR1 SNHLY, CDR2 FYNNEI. V lost 5 bases, J lost 3 bases, and 10 bases stayed unmatched. The CDR3 has 16 residues. The CDR3 bases are TGTGCCAGCAGTCCCTGGGGAAGCGGGGGGGTCTACGAGCAGTACTTC. Translating it yields CASSPWGSGGVYEQYF.

This clone turned up a few times. The V gene is TRBV6-5, the J gene TRBJ1-5, with 7 bases matching TRBD1. V was pared by 6 bases and J by 7 bases, with 6 bases of the junction left unmatched. The length of the CDR3 is 13 residues. Per the germline V gene, CDR1 is MNHEY and CDR2 is SVGAGI. DNA for the CDR3: TGTGCCAGCAGCGCGACAGGGTGGCAGCCCCAGCATTTT. It codes for CASSATGWQPQHF.

This clone appeared once. This chain uses TRBV18 with TRBJ2-6, with TRBD1 identical over 9 bases. Germline V CDR1 and CDR2: KGHSH, LQKENI. J gave up 4 bases and V 4 bases, and 8 bases lay outside the gene matches. This CDR3 is built from 17 residues. CDR3 in amino acids: CASSRTWTGAGANVLTF. CDR3 bases: TGTGCCAGCTCACGGACTTGGACAGGGGCCGGGGCCAACGTCCTGACTTTC. Full variable domain (rest looked up from reference TRBV18 and TRBJ2-6): NAGVMQNPRHLVRRRGQEARLRCSPMKGHSHVYWYRQLPEEGLKFMVYLQKENIIDESGMPKERFSAEFPKEGPSILRIQQVVRGDSAAYFCASSRTWTGAGANVLTFGAGSRLTVL.

CDR3 coding DNA: TGTGCCAGCAGTGGGGGCCGGGACAGGGGGCCCGGGGAGCTGTTTTTT. It yields the protein CASSGGRDRGPGELFF. The gene calls are TRBV6-4 and TRBJ2-2; 12 bases map to TRBD1. V dropped 4 bases and J dropped 6; count of bases not matched to a gene: 6. CDR1 is MRHNA, CDR2 SNTAGT, per germline. There are 16 residues in the CDR3.

V usage is TRBV12-5 and J usage is TRBJ1-4; the match to TRBD1 covers 12 bases. Germline CDR1 and CDR2: LGHNT and FRNRAP. The CDR3 runs to 15 residues. Losses at the gene ends were 4 bases for V and 8 bases for J; bases not matched to a gene: 5. The CDR3 coding sequence is TGTGCTAGTGGTTGGGACAGGGGGCAAGGAGAAAAACTGTTTTTT. Translating it yields CASGWDRGQGEKLFF.

The chain has TRBV5-6 and TRBJ2-4, with D maybe TRBD1 (6 bases). CDR1 and CDR2 (germline): SGHDT, YYEEEE. Trimming removed 4 bases at V and 12 bases at J, with 11 bases between. CDR3 size: 11 residues. CDR3: CASSTTGNQYF. As DNA, the CDR3 is TGTGCCAGCAGCACCACAGGGAATCAGTACTTC.

This chain joins TRBV21-1 and TRBJ2-7; TRBD1 is taken as the D call from the table, unchecked against the DNA. TRBV21-1 is a pseudogene. The CDR3 runs to 15 residues. For the CDR3, the DNA is TGTGCCAGCAGCAGACCCGGGACAGGGAGCCACGAGCAGTACTTC. This sequence encodes CASSRPGTGSHEQYF.

The J gene is TRBJ1-6, the V gene TRBV5-1, with D hard to call. This CDR3 is built from 14 residues. Germline CDR1 SGHRS, CDR2 YFSETQ. Between the trimmed V and J ends, which lost 2 bases and 5 bases, there was a span of 8 bases. CDR3 sequence: CASSLNRDNSPLHF. Here the CDR3 DNA reads TGCGCCAGCAGCTTAAACAGAGATAATTCACCCCTCCACTTT. Looking up the rest from reference TRBV5-1 and TRBJ1-6 gives the full variable domain: KAGVTQTPRYLIKTRGQQVTLSCSPISGHRSVSWYQQTPGQGLQFLFEYFSETQRNKGNFPGRFSGRQFSNSRSEMNVSTLELGDSALYLCASSLNRDNSPLHFGNGTRLTVT.

V usage is TRBV7-2 and J usage is TRBJ2-1; D perhaps matches TRBD2 (5 bases). CDR3 length: 13 residues. Germline V lookup: CDR1 SGHTA, CDR2 FQGNSA. The ends were cut back, 1 base at V and 7 bases at J, with 8 bases in the middle. Here the CDR3 DNA reads TGTGCCAGCAGCTTAGAACTAGGGAATGAGCAGTTCTTC. Protein: CASSLELGNEQFF.